The entry below describes one T cell receptor beta chain. This sample is part of a study of cytotoxic CD8 clonotypes in ibrutinib-treated CLL. Study-level background: Across the patients, roughly 10 were relapsed/refractory, some 14 treatment-naive and about 17 IGHV unmutated. Responses: around 24 partial, 2 complete; after median approximately six years, about 14 stayed remitted, some 12 progressed.

Assay used: immunoSEQ multiplex PCR; TCRdb lists only in-frame clones, some missing. The table lists about 140,000 clones, approximately 80% of them singletons. This receptor was identified in a human donor with chronic lymphocytic leukemia. The sample here was PBMCs, taken after 12 months of ibrutinib treatment.

The CDR3: CASSGTGADTQYF. The CDR3 coding sequence is TGTGCCAGCAGCGGGACAGGGGCAGATACGCAGTATTTT. This rearrangement joins TRBV5-6 to TRBJ2-3; 10 bases agree with TRBD1. CDR1 SGHDT and CDR2 YYEEEE come from the germline V gene. The CDR3 runs 13 residues. J lost 4 bases, V lost 4 bases, and 0 bases had no gene match.